This TCR beta chain appears in the sequencing data of a study of tumor-infiltrating lymphocytes in primary liver carcinoma. Reverse transcription of roughly 0.5 ug total RNA with a constant-region primer produced TCR beta cDNA. Investigators got TCR beta libraries out of three nested multiplex PCR rounds, done with slightly modified ARM-PCR. With TRBV1-TRBV30 forward primers and a C-beta reverse primer, the first two PCR rounds were run for nine to eleven cycles each. Via MiXCR, TCRdb re-called the multiplex PCR reads, giving one row per CDR3 protein. The sample shows 100,000 to 150,000 distinct CDR3 sequences, 64% of them seen only once. Unsorted bulk tissue of roughly 17-33 mg yielded co-extracted RNA and DNA. The CDR3 is 15 amino acids. The germline V gene encodes CDR1 MNHNS and CDR2 SASEGT. Trimming cost V 1 base and J 6 bases; bases outside gene matches: 5.

Sequencing was carried out using liver tumor tissue from sampling region 3. Subset reported: tumor region T3, left-lateral pole. This chain uses TRBV6-1 with TRBJ2-1; the match to TRBD2 covers 8 bases. The sequence was obtained from a woman aged 55 to 70 with primary liver carcinoma and hepatitis B virus infection. CDR3: CASSEVQTSVNEQFF. For the CDR3, the DNA is TGTGCCAGCAGTGAAGTGCAGACTAGCGTCAATGAGCAGTTCTTC.